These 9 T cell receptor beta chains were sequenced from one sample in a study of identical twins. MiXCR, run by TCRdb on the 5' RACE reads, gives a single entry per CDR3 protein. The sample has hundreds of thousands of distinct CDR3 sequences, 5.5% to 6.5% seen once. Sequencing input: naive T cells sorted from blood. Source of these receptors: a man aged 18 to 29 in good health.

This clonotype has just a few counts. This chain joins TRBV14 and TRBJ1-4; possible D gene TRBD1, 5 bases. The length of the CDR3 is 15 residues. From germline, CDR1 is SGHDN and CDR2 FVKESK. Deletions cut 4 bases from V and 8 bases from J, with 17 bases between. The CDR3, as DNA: TGTGCCAGCAGCCGCGATAGGGGCTTGGGGGAAAAACTGTTTTTT. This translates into CASSRDRGLGEKLFF.

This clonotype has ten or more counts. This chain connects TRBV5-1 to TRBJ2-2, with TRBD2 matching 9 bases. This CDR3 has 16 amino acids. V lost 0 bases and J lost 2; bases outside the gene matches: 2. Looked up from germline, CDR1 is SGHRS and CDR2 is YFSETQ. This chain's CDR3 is CASSLVLAGNTGELFF. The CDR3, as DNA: TGCGCCAGCAGCTTGGTTCTAGCGGGAAACACCGGGGAGCTGTTTTTT. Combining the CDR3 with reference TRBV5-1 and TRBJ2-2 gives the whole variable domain KAGVTQTPRYLIKTRGQQVTLSCSPISGHRSVSWYQQTPGQGLQFLFEYFSETQRNKGNFPGRFSGRQFSNSRSEMNVSTLELGDSALYLCASSLVLAGNTGELFFGEGSRLTVL.

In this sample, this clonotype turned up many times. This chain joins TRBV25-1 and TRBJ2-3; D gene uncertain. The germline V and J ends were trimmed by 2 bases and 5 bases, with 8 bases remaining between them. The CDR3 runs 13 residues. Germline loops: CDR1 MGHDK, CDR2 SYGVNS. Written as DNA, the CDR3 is TGTGCCAGCAGTGAAGGTTTGAGAGATACGCAGTATTTT. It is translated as CASSEGLRDTQYF.

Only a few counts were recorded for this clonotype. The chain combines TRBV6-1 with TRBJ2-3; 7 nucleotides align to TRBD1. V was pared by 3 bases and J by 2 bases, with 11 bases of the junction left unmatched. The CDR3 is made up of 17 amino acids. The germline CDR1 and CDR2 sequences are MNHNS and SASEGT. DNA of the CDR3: TGTGCCAGCAGTGATCTACCGACAGGGTACTTCACAGATACGCAGTATTTT. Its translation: CASSDLPTGYFTDTQYF.

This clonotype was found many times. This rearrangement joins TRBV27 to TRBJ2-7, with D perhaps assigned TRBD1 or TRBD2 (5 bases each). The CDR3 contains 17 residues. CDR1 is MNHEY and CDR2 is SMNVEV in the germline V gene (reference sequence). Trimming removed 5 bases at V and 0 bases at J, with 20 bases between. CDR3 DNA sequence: TGTGCCAGCAGTCCCGTTGGGGGAACCGGATACTCCTACGAGCAGTACGTC. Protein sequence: CASSPVGGTGYSYEQYV.

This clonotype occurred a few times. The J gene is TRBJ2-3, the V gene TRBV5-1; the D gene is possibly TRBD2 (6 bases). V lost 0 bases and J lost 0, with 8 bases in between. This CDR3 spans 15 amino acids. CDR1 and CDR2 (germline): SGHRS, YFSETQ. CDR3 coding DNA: TGCGCCAGCAGCTTGGAGGCGGGGAGCACAGATACGCAGTATTTT. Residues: CASSLEAGSTDTQYF.

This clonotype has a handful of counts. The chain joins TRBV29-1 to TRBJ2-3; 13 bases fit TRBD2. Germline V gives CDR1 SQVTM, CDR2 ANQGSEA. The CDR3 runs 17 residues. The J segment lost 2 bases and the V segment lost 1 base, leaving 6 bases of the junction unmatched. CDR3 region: CSVEGWGLAGPTDTQYF. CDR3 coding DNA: TGCAGCGTTGAAGGGTGGGGACTAGCGGGACCCACAGATACGCAGTATTTT.

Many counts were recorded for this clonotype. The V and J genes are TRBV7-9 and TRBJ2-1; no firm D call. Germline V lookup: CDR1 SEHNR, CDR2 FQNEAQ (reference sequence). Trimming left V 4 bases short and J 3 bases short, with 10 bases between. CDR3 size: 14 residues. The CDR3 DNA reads TGTGCCAGCAGCTCCTTTGCCATCTACAATGAGCAGTTCTTC. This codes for CASSSFAIYNEQFF.

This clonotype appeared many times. In DNA, the CDR3 is TGTGCCAGCAGTTTAGCGCTAGGGGGGAGAGGCACCGGGGAGCTGTTTTTT. Its translation: CASSLALGGRGTGELFF. The chain employs TRBV12-3 or TRBV12-4 and TRBJ2-2; D possibly uses TRBD1 or TRBD2 (6 bases each). CDR3 length: 17 residues. V shed 0 bases and J shed 4 bases, with 15 bases lying between them.